This T cell receptor (beta chain) was sequenced during a study of response to subunit inactivated influenza vaccine. Study observations and caveats: Authors suggested seasonal influenza vaccinations each recruit few new T cells.

This clonotype came up a few times. Antigen specificity is unknown. TCRdb recomputed calls from the RT-PCR reads with MiXCR, one row per CDR3 protein. Of roughly 520,000 distinct CDR3 sequences in the sample, around 25% were seen once. The CDR3 has 14 residues. With 3 bases removed from V and 3 bases from J, the gap between germline ends came to 12 bases. CDR1 SGHDN and CDR2 FVKESK come from the germline V gene. The origin of this receptor is a man aged 45-65 years who received an inactivated influenza vaccine. The source material was CD4+ T cells sorted from PBMCs, sampled roughly 5 days after vaccination. The chain recombines TRBV14 with TRBJ2-7, with no clear D. CDR3 coding DNA: TGTGCCAGCAGCCAGGGCTTGCCTGACTACGAGCAGTACTTC. It is translated as CASSQGLPDYEQYF.